Listed below are T cell receptor beta chains from one sample, sequenced in a study of patients and donors after allogeneic stem cell transplantation. Each CDR3 protein is one row after TCRdb ran MiXCR on the RT-PCR reads. This sample has fewer than 25,000 distinct CDR3 sequences, with roughly 43% found just once. The sample comprised blood, either unsorted or a sorted T cell fraction (not recorded which). These receptor sequences come from a human donor who was either an allogeneic HSCT recipient or a stem cell or donor lymphocyte infusion donor (not recorded which). It is not recorded whose cells these are; they may come from a transplant donor. CDR3s include the opening cysteine and the closing phenylalanine or tryptophan. D genes are given only for firm matches. Some rows mark clone size as missing; the rest say once, few, many or name a class of expanded clone.

D: NA
size: NA
J: TRBJ1-2
V: TRBV12-3/TRBV12-4
DNA: TGTGCCAGCACCCTAGGACGGAACTATGGCTACACCTTC
CDR3: CASTLGRNYGYTF

D: NA
size: NA
J: TRBJ2-7
V: TRBV6-5
DNA: TGTGCCAGCAGTTACTCGGAACTAGCTGTCTACGAGCAGTACTTC
CDR3: CASSYSELAVYEQYF

D: NA
size: many
J: TRBJ1-5
V: TRBV18
DNA: TGTGCCAGCTCCCCGGCACCAAGCAATCAGCCCCAGCATTTT
CDR3: CASSPAPSNQPQHF

D: NA
size: NA
J: TRBJ1-4
V: TRBV7-6
DNA: TGTGCCAGCAGCTATGGGTCTAGGGGGCTGTTTTTT
CDR3: CASSYGSRGLFF

D: NA
size: many
J: TRBJ2-5
V: TRBV7-9
DNA: TGTGCCAGCAGCTTAGACGGCGAAGGGGCCGAGACCCAGTACTTC
CDR3: CASSLDGEGAETQYF

D: NA
size: few
J: TRBJ1-5
V: TRBV5-1
DNA: TGCGCCAGCAGCTTGGGTGAGAATCAGCCCCAGCATTTT
CDR3: CASSLGENQPQHF

D: TRBD2
size: few
J: TRBJ2-7
V: TRBV19
DNA: TGTGCCAGTAGTTTAGCGGGGGACTCCTACGAGCAGTACTTC
CDR3: CASSLAGDSYEQYF

D: NA
size: NA
J: TRBJ1-4
V: TRBV14
DNA: TGTGCCAGCAGCCTTCGGGACCTTGCTAATGAAAAACTGTTTTTT
CDR3: CASSLRDLANEKLFF

D: NA
size: NA
J: TRBJ2-1
V: TRBV9
DNA: TGTGCCAGCAGCCCCTTAACGGGGCGGGGCCCGTACAATGAGCAGTTCTTC
CDR3: CASSPLTGRGPYNEQFF

D: NA
size: few
J: TRBJ1-1
V: TRBV20-1
DNA: TGCAGTGCCTACAGGGCGGAGGCTTTCTTT
CDR3: CSAYRAEAFF

D: NA
size: NA
J: TRBJ2-3
V: TRBV12-3/TRBV12-4
DNA: TGTGCCAGCACCCCGGGACTCACGCCTAGCACAGATACGCAGTATTTT
CDR3: CASTPGLTPSTDTQYF

D: NA
size: NA
J: TRBJ2-7
V: TRBV21-1
DNA: TGTGCCAGCAGCAAAAGGACAGGGGATCTTCCCGACGAGCAGTACTTC
CDR3: CASSKRTGDLPDEQYF

D: TRBD2
size: NA
J: TRBJ2-2
V: TRBV5-1
DNA: TGCGCCAGCAGCTTGGTAGCGGGAGACACCGGGGAGCTGTTTTTT
CDR3: CASSLVAGDTGELFF

D: NA
size: NA
J: TRBJ1-1
V: TRBV7-8
DNA: TGTGCCAGCAGCTCTTTTAGCACTGAAGCTTTCTTT
CDR3: CASSSFSTEAFF

D: TRBD1
size: NA
J: TRBJ1-4
V: TRBV19
DNA: TGTGCCAGTAGTAACCCCAGGGGGCTTAATGAAAAACTGTTTTTT
CDR3: CASSNPRGLNEKLFF

D: NA
size: few
J: TRBJ2-7
V: TRBV28
DNA: TGTGCCAGCAGTTCCCCCGCCACCAGTCTAGATTTCGAGCAGTACTTC
CDR3: CASSSPATSLDFEQYF

D: NA
size: few
J: TRBJ1-2
V: TRBV12-3/TRBV12-4
DNA: TGTGCCAGCAGTTACAGGGCCAGGAATGGCTACACCTTC
CDR3: CASSYRARNGYTF

D: NA
size: NA
J: TRBJ1-5
V: TRBV15
DNA: TGTGCCACCAGCGCGTACAGCGGGCCGGCAAATCAGCCCCAGCATTTT
CDR3: CATSAYSGPANQPQHF

D: NA
size: NA
J: TRBJ1-6
V: TRBV5-1
DNA: TGCGCCAGCAGCTTGGTGGGGCTCGATAATTCACCCCTCCACTTT
CDR3: CASSLVGLDNSPLHF

D: NA
size: NA
J: TRBJ1-1
V: TRBV4-2
DNA: TGTGCCAGCAGCCAAGTGGGCAGGGAGGTCACTGAAGCTTTCTTT
CDR3: CASSQVGREVTEAFF

D: NA
size: NA
J: TRBJ1-5
V: TRBV6-5
DNA: TGTGCCAGCAGCTCGAGTGGGGACAATCGGCCCCAGCATTTT
CDR3: CASSSSGDNRPQHF

D: NA
size: NA
J: TRBJ2-5
V: TRBV3-1
DNA: TGTGCCAGCAGCCAACGCGTCTTGGGAGAGACCCAGTACTTC
CDR3: CASSQRVLGETQYF

D: NA
size: NA
J: TRBJ2-5
V: TRBV28
DNA: TGTGCCAGCAGTTTATTGGGCCAGGCCCAAGAGACCCAGTACTTC
CDR3: CASSLLGQAQETQYF

D: NA
size: NA
J: TRBJ1-6
V: TRBV15
DNA: TGTGCCACCAAGACGACAAGCTCCTATAATTCACCCCTCCACTTT
CDR3: CATKTTSSYNSPLHF

D: NA
size: NA
J: TRBJ2-1
V: TRBV11-3
DNA: TGTGCCAGCAGCCCCCGATCCAGCTCCTACAATGAGCAGTTCTTC
CDR3: CASSPRSSSYNEQFF

D: NA
size: NA
J: TRBJ2-2
V: TRBV6-5
DNA: TGTGCCAGCAGCTACAGGGAGACCGGGGAGCTGTTTTTT
CDR3: CASSYRETGELFF

D: NA
size: NA
J: TRBJ2-1
V: TRBV20-1
DNA: TGCAGTGCTAGTGGGGGGTCCTACAATGAGCAGTTCTTC
CDR3: CSASGGSYNEQFF

D: NA
size: NA
J: TRBJ1-1
V: TRBV7-2
DNA: TGTGCCAGCAGCTTAGTCGCAGGGATGAACACTGAAGCTTTCTTT
CDR3: CASSLVAGMNTEAFF

D: NA
size: NA
J: TRBJ1-5
V: TRBV6-6
DNA: TGTGCCAGCTATAACCCGAGGGGGAGGAATCAGCCCCAGCATTTT
CDR3: CASYNPRGRNQPQHF

D: NA
size: few
J: TRBJ1-5
V: TRBV5-5
DNA: TGTGCCAGCAGCTCCGGGACACCGAATCAGCCCCAGCATTTT
CDR3: CASSSGTPNQPQHF